This T cell receptor (beta chain) was sequenced for a study of T cell responses to AZD1222 COVID-19 vaccine (dated by TCRdb to 2020 to 2022). A note on the overall study: TCR sequencing covered 233 trial participants: about 210 given two doses of AZD1222 and about 26 given two doses of MenACWY control vaccine. Enrollment into the trials was organized by age into subgroups of 18-55, 56-69 and 70-plus years, and those subgroups contained roughly 150, 30 and 60 TCR-sequenced participants, respectively.

V is clipped by 3 bases and J by 0 bases, and the sequence between their germline boundaries is 15 bases long. From the cysteine through the phenylalanine, the CDR3 covers 17 amino acids. Of the read, only the CDR3 DNA is kept; its 51 bases are in frame from base 1. The germline V gene provides CDR1 SGHVS and CDR2 FNYEAQ. The sample's time point label is to be understood as: about 28 days (+/-7) after the second vaccine dose. AZD1222 recipients with second doses at about 4 weeks or about 12 weeks were pooled, because spike-specific TCR depth and breadth did not differ between schedules. Samples from vaccinated people were obtained from the UK trials COV001 and COV002, which included a single-blind randomized controlled phase 2/3 trial of AZD1222 (ChAdOx1 nCoV-19) in healthy adults. For TCRbeta chain sequencing, PBMC samples from trial participants were taken at day 0 and at day 28 after the second dose.

As for this clone: Its recognized antigen is unknown. No much larger clone is present one base from it, and per-base qualities are unavailable.

The CDR3 regions of human TCRbeta chains were analyzed by immunosequencing. The published analysis was carried out like this. Repertoire TCRs were matched against a reference library of SARS-CoV-2-specific TCRs generated with the MIRA antigen-specificity platform. Breadth meant the fraction of unique TCRs that were SARS-CoV-2-associated, whereas depth meant the fraction of total T cells that were SARS-CoV-2-associated. Using the MIRA data, each spike-specific TCR was assigned both to the spike region to which the TCR was reactive and to a CD4 or CD8 class. Log10-transformed breadth and depth values were compared by one-way ANOVA with Sidak's multiple comparisons tests. TCRdb holds this immuneACCESS table with in-frame rearrangements only. Some clones are missing; in checked studies, unresolved V genes explain under half, and the rest has no known cause. D and trimming were read from the DNA, whereas the V and J calls and clone size are those reported in that table. The sample contains approximately 150,000 clones, over 85% of them found a single time. Roughly 1.7% of the sample comes from the top ten.

Overall study outcomes, separate from this receptor: Because no day 14 peak-response samples were available, repertoires were characterized only after the peak T cell response. A significant rise in spike-specific TCR breadth and depth was observed after two AZD1222 doses relative to day 0 and relative to MenACWY recipients. The vaccine-associated CD4 TCRs covered the entire spike protein, and the dominant responses fell in regions 160-218 and 743-854. Reportedly, almost half of the unique spike-specific TCRs recognized epitopes lying outside the regions that are mutated in the B.1.351 and B.1.1.7 variants. The 56-69-year group was small, and its depth increase did not reach significance, likely because of low power. Only five to seven AZD1222 recipients were SARS-CoV-2 seropositive at baseline, limiting conclusions about previously exposed vaccinees. Participants were mostly white British and included more females than males, and it was suggested by the authors that clonal diversity may have been underestimated.

The TCR comes from an adult who received the AZD1222 COVID-19 vaccine. The receptor chain draws on TRBV7-6 and TRBJ1-3, with a tentative D gene TRBD1 over 5 matching bases. This specimen consisted of peripheral blood, obtained 28 days after the second AZD1222 dose. The DNA reads as follows: TGTGCCAGCAGCTTCGGGACGGGATCGAGCTCTGGAAACACCATATATTTT. It translates as CASSFGTGSSSGNTIYF.